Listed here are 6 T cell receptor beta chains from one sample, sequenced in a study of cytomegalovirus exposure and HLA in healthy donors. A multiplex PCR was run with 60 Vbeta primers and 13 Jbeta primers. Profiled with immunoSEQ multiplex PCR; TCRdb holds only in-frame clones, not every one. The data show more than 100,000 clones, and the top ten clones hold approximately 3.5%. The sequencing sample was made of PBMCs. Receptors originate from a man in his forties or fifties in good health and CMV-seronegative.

CDR3 in amino acids: CASSSPGRDEQYF. The CDR3 nucleotides are TGTGCCAGCTCATCCCCTGGGAGGGACGAGCAGTACTTC. The chain combines TRBV18 with TRBJ2-7; TRBD2 agrees at 7 bases. CDR1 and CDR2 from the germline V gene are KGHSH and LQKENI. This CDR3 comprises 13 residues. V lost 5 bases and J lost 5; bases outside the gene matches: 6.

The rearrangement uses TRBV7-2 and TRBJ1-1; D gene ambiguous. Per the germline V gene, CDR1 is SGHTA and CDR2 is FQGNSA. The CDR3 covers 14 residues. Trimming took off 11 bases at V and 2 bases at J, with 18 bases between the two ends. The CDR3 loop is CASRRSGGNTEAFF. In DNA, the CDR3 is TGTGCCTCCAGGAGGTCAGGAGGTAACACTGAAGCTTTCTTT.

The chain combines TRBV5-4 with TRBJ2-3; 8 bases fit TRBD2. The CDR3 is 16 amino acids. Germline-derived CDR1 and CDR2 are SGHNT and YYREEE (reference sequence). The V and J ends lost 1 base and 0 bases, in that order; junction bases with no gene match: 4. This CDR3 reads CASSLSSGVSTDTQYF. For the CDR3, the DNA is TGTGCCAGCAGCTTGAGTAGCGGGGTTAGCACAGATACGCAGTATTTT.

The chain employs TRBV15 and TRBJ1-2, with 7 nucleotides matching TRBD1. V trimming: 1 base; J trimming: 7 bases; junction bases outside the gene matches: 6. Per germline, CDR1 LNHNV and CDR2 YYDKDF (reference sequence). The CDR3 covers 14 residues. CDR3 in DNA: TGTGCCACCAGCAGAGGCGGGACAGTCGGTGGCTACACCTTC. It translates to CATSRGGTVGGYTF.

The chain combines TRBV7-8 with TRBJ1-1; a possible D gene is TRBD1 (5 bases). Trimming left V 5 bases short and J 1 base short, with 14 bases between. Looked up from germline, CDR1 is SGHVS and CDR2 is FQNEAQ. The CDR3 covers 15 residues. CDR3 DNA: TGTGCCAGCAGCCCACGGGGAGGGGAGAACACTGAAGCTTTCTTT. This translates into CASSPRGGENTEAFF.

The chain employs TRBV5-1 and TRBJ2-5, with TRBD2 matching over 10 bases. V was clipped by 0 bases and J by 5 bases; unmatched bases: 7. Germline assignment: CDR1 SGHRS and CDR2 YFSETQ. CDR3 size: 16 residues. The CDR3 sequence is CASSLAPAGGMETQYF. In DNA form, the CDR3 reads TGCGCCAGCAGCTTGGCCCCAGCGGGGGGGATGGAGACCCAGTACTTC.